This TCR beta chain originates from a study of cytomegalovirus exposure and HLA in healthy donors. Study-level findings and limits: Sequencing depth across donors, presence/absence analyses assumed, was roughly uniform.

The PCR had 60 Vbeta and 13 Jbeta primers. The protocol was immunoSEQ multiplex PCR, while the TCRdb copy is restricted to in-frame clones and leaves out a portion. The profile shows some 100,000 clones, more than 65% of them singletons. The CDR3 extends over 12 amino acids. V lost 6 bases to trimming and J lost 6 bases, with 11 bases between them. Germline-derived CDR1 and CDR2 are MNHEY and SVGAGI. This clone came up once. Its target is unknown. Specimen: PBMCs. The TCR was taken from a woman aged 45-65 years in good health and CMV-seropositive. The J gene is TRBJ1-2, the V gene TRBV6-5; TRBD1 might be the D (6 bases). The DNA of the CDR3 is TGTGCCAGCAGCACCCCAGGGGATGGCTACACCTTC. Translated, it gives CASSTPGDGYTF.